The 28 T cell receptor beta chains below come from one sample, sequenced in a study of T cells in Graves' hyperthyroidism and ophthalmopathy. The CDR3 regions of TCR beta were amplified from RNA transcripts. The HTBI set primed first-round TCR CDR3 RT-PCR. One entry per CDR3 protein results from TCRdb running MiXCR on the multiplex PCR reads. This sample has approximately 560,000 distinct CDR3 sequences; about 43% occur once, and the top ten carry roughly 8.2%. Sequences were obtained from peripheral blood or thyroid tissue (not recorded which). These receptors were collected from a woman under 30 with Graves' hyperthyroidism.

This clonotype was counted at least ten times. This CDR3 reads CSARTPGPTEAFF. CDR3 coding DNA: TGCAGTGCTAGGACCCCAGGGCCCACTGAAGCTTTCTTT. V usage is TRBV20-1 and J usage is TRBJ1-1; TRBD1 might be the D (5 bases). CDR1 and CDR2 (germline): DFQATT, SNEGSKA (reference sequence). Trimming removed 3 bases at V and 4 bases at J, with 12 bases between. This CDR3 has 13 amino acids.

CDR3 nucleotide sequence: TGTGCCAGTAGTATGGGGGGGGAGACTAGCAATCAGCCCCAGCATTTT. Amino acids: CASSMGGETSNQPQHF. This sequence joins TRBV19 and TRBJ1-5; the D gene is possibly TRBD1 (5 bases). This CDR3 is 16 amino acids long. The ends were cut back, 3 bases at V and 0 bases at J, with 12 bases in the middle. Germline V gene sequence: CDR1 LNHDA, CDR2 SQIVND (reference sequence). The whole variable domain, filled in from reference TRBV19 and TRBJ1-5, reads DGGITQSPKYLFRKEGQNVTLSCEQNLNHDAMYWYRQDPGQGLRLIYYSQIVNDFQKGDIAEGYSVSREKKESFPLTVTSAQKNPTAFYLCASSMGGETSNQPQHFGDGTRLSIL.

In the case of this clonotype: The junction does not match germline at one end; this may be a read error. The rearrangement joins TRBV7-2 to TRBJ1-1; no firm D call. Germline-derived CDR1 and CDR2 are SGHTA and FQGNSA. This CDR3 has 13 amino acids. The CDR3 DNA follows: TGCGCCAGCAGCCTTAGCGGGGTGGCGGAAGCTTTCTTT. As protein: CASSLSGVAEAFF. Combining the CDR3 with reference TRBV7-2 and TRBJ1-1 gives the whole variable domain GAGVSQSPSNKVTEKGKDVELRCDPISGHTALYWYRQSLGQGLEFLIYFQGNSAPDKSGLPSDRFSAERTGGSVSTLTIQRTQQEDSAVYLCASSLSGVAEAFFGQGTRLTVV.

This clonotype was observed at least ten times. V is TRBV7-3 and J is TRBJ1-6; D is unclear. The CDR3 sequence is 14 residues long. CDR1 and CDR2 from the germline V gene are SGHTA and FQGTGA. The V gene lost 6 bases and the J gene lost 7 bases, with 13 bases spanning the gap. CDR3: CASSRDSLNSPLHF. CDR3 DNA sequence: TGTGCCAGCAGTCGGGATTCTTTGAATTCACCCCTCCACTTT.

V and J are TRBV9 and TRBJ1-1; D gene uncertain. Germline V CDR1 and CDR2: SGDLS, YYNGEE. The CDR3 covers 14 residues. V was cut by 3 bases and J by 2 bases, with 11 bases left in between. CDR3 sequence: CASSADAKNTEAFF. The CDR3 DNA sequence: TGTGCCAGCAGCGCCGACGCAAAAAACACTGAAGCTTTCTTT.

This clonotype appeared many times. The chain has TRBV7-9 and TRBJ1-1; D gene unclear. The V end lost 5 bases, the J end lost 6 bases, and 10 bases lay between the germline ends. This CDR3 is built from 12 residues. Germline CDR1 reads SEHNR; CDR2 reads FQNEAQ (reference sequence). The CDR3 DNA follows: TGTGCCAGCAGCCATCTCGTCGCTGAAGCTTTCTTT. This gives the protein CASSHLVAEAFF.

In this sample, this clonotype turned up a few times. This chain connects TRBV29-1 to TRBJ1-1, with D unresolved. Germline CDR1 reads SQVTM; CDR2 reads ANQGSEA. The CDR3 is 12 amino acids. Trimming shortened V by 7 bases and J by 0 bases, and 9 bases separated the two germline ends. The chain's CDR3 is CSAGNLNTEAFF. In DNA form, the CDR3 reads TGCAGCGCAGGAAATTTGAACACTGAAGCTTTCTTT.

Concerning this clonotype: The junction and the germline gene differ at one end; a read error may be behind it. The chain carries TRBV6-2 or TRBV6-3 and TRBJ2-1; 8 positions agree with TRBD2. CDR3 length: 14 residues. CDR1 and CDR2 from the germline V gene are MNHEY and SVGEGT. CDR3 sequence reads: CASRTGGRYNGQFF. CDR3 bases: TGTGCCAGCAGAACGGGAGGGCGTTACAATGGGCAGTTCTTC.

The genes are TRBV29-1 and TRBJ2-7, with TRBD1 matching over 8 bases. V shed 4 bases, J shed 5 bases, and the junction held 13 bases outside the gene matches. CDR3 length equals 15 residues. CDR1 is SQVTM and CDR2 is ANQGSEA in the germline V gene. CDR3 bases: TGCAGCGTTGGTTCTGTGGACAGGGAAGATAACGAGCAGTACTTC. Protein sequence: CSVGSVDREDNEQYF.

To note about this clonotype: Being one base from a much bigger clone, this may be a read error. This CDR3 is missing its conserved last phenylalanine or tryptophan, likely due to a read error. The chain is built from TRBV7-9 and TRBJ1-1; D not resolved. CDR3 length equals 12 residues. From germline, CDR1 is SEHNR and CDR2 FQNEAQ (reference sequence). Between the trimmed V and J ends, which lost 3 bases and 8 bases, there was a span of 10 bases. CDR3 protein: CASSFEEGEAFL. The CDR3 DNA reads as TGTGCCAGCAGCTTTGAGGAGGGCGAAGCTTTCCTT.

CDR3 loop: CASSSIDTEAFF. The CDR3, as DNA: TGTGCCAGCAGCAGTATAGACACTGAAGCTTTCTTT. This sequence joins TRBV2 and TRBJ1-1, with unresolved D. In germline, CDR1 is SNHLY, CDR2 FYNNEI. V lost 6 bases to trimming and J lost 3 bases, with 8 bases between them. CDR3 length: 12 amino acids.

This clonotype was detected only once. The chain couples TRBV29-1 to TRBJ1-6; 10 bases agree with TRBD1. Germline V CDR1 and CDR2: SQVTM, ANQGSEA. CDR3 length: 11 amino acids. In DNA form, the CDR3 reads TGCAGTGGACAGGGGGGATCCCCCCTCCACTTT. It specifies CSGQGGSPLHF.

This clonotype was picked up many times. V is TRBV29-1 and J is TRBJ1-1; TRBD1 might be the D (6 bases). The V gene lost 4 bases and the J gene lost 6 bases, with 15 bases spanning the gap. The CDR3 length is 13 residues. Germline-derived CDR1 and CDR2 are SQVTM and ANQGSEA. The CDR3 protein is CSVARGPLSEAFF. CDR3 nucleotide sequence: TGCAGCGTTGCCCGGGGGCCTTTATCTGAAGCTTTCTTT.

Turning to this clonotype: Its ends do not fully match the called genes, so a read error is possible. The V and J genes are TRBV5-1 and TRBJ2-7; 7 positions agree with TRBD1. The CDR3 length is 14 residues. Per germline, CDR1 SGHRS and CDR2 YFSETQ. The CDR3 coding sequence is TGCGCCCGCAGCTTGGGACAGCAATCCTACGAGCAGTACTTC. The encoded protein is CARSLGQQSYEQYF.

On this clonotype: The junction and the germline gene differ at one end; a read error may be behind it. This chain links TRBV7-2 with TRBJ2-7, with D maybe TRBD2 (5 bases). Germline CDR1 SGHTA, CDR2 FQGNSA. The CDR3 runs 14 residues. The CDR3 nucleotides read TGTGCCAGCAGCCCGGGGATAACCTCCCACGAGCAGTACTTC. It translates to CASSPGITSHEQYF.

This clonotype was seen repeatedly, ten times or more. The V call is TRBV7-9, the J call TRBJ1-2; D is undetermined. V dropped 5 bases and J dropped 4 bases, with 11 bases sitting between them. Germline CDR1 and CDR2: SEHNR and FQNEAQ (reference sequence). The CDR3 runs 13 residues. CDR3 region: CASSLGGPYGYTF. In nucleotides, the CDR3 is TGTGCCAGCAGCCTCGGCGGGCCCTATGGCTACACCTTC.

The chain couples TRBV7-9 to TRBJ2-7, with 7 bases fitting TRBD2. In germline, CDR1 is SEHNR, CDR2 FQNEAQ (reference sequence). Trimming cost V 2 bases and J 3 bases; bases outside gene matches: 4. This CDR3 region has 14 residues. The CDR3 sequence is CASSLSRGDYEQYF. CDR3 DNA sequence: TGTGCCAGCAGCTTAAGCCGGGGGGACTACGAGCAGTACTTC.

In its sample, this clonotype was seen many times. The rearrangement joins TRBV24-1 to TRBJ2-5; D is perhaps TRBD1 (5 bases). V lost 4 bases, J lost 5 bases, and 10 bases lay in between. CDR3 size: 13 residues. CDR1 is KGHDR, CDR2 SFDVKD, per germline. The CDR3 nucleotides are TGTGCCACCAGTGAGTGGGGCCGGGAGACCCAGTACTTC. Translated, it gives CATSEWGRETQYF.

The chain couples TRBV11-2 to TRBJ2-7, with 12 bases that match TRBD1. Germline CDR1 reads SGHAT; CDR2 reads FQNNGV. This CDR3 is built from 16 residues. Germline trimming cut 5 bases from V and 5 bases from J; bases unmatched to any gene: 10. The CDR3 DNA is TGTGCCAGCAGCCAAGACGGGGACAGGGGGCGTGACGAGCAGTACTTC. Protein sequence: CASSQDGDRGRDEQYF.

This clonotype appeared a single time. This sequence joins TRBV7-8 and TRBJ1-5; D perhaps matches TRBD1 (5 bases). Looked up from germline, CDR1 is SGHVS and CDR2 is FQNEAQ. The CDR3 has 15 residues. Trimming pared 5 bases from V and 3 bases from J, leaving 14 bases between. The chain's CDR3 is CASSLGTVLNQPQHF. The CDR3 DNA reads TGTGCCAGCAGCCTAGGGACCGTCCTCAATCAGCCCCAGCATTTT.

The rearrangement joins TRBV2 to TRBJ2-7; D gene ambiguous. Looked up from germline, CDR1 is SNHLY and CDR2 is FYNNEI. The length of the CDR3 is 15 residues. V was pared by 5 bases and J by 2 bases, with 16 bases between. CDR3: CASSWTRSKTYEQYF. In DNA form, the CDR3 reads TGTGCCAGCAGTTGGACCAGGTCAAAAACCTACGAGCAGTACTTC.

The chain combines TRBV29-1 with TRBJ1-4; D ambiguous. This CDR3 has 11 amino acids. V lost 5 bases and J 7 bases, leaving 8 bases between the germline ends. Germline-derived CDR1 and CDR2 are SQVTM and ANQGSEA. In nucleotides, the CDR3 is TGCAGCGTTCGCAGAGGTGAAAAACTGTTTTTT. Its translation: CSVRRGEKLFF.

The chain uses TRBV7-9 and TRBJ1-5; 7 nucleotides agree with TRBD1. The CDR3 runs 15 residues. Per germline, CDR1 SEHNR and CDR2 FQNEAQ (reference sequence). Unmatched junction bases numbered 11, after V lost 5 bases and J lost 7 bases. The CDR3 region is CASSNDRVLGQPQHF. As DNA, the CDR3 is TGTGCCAGCAGCAACGACAGGGTCTTGGGACAGCCCCAGCATTTT.

In its sample, this clonotype was seen once. The genes are TRBV11-2 and TRBJ2-7, with 7 bases that match TRBD1. CDR1 and CDR2 (germline): SGHAT, FQNNGV. Trimming took 2 bases from V and 3 from J; bases not matched to a gene: 7. This CDR3 is built from 15 residues. As DNA, the CDR3 is TGTGCCAGCAGCTTAATTAAGGGGGCGAGCTACGAGCAGTACTTC. Translating gives CASSLIKGASYEQYF.

This clonotype was seen at least ten times. J is TRBJ2-2 and V is TRBV7-3; tentative D call: TRBD1 (5 bases). The CDR3 is 13 amino acids. V shed 5 bases and J shed 5 bases, with 9 bases lying between them. In germline, CDR1 is SGHTA, CDR2 FQGTGA. CDR3 in amino acids: CASSQKGTGELFF. DNA of the CDR3: TGTGCCAGCAGCCAGAAGGGGACCGGGGAGCTGTTTTTT.

This clonotype was seen a few times. The chain couples TRBV5-1 to TRBJ2-7; D gene unclear. V was cut by 4 bases and J by 5 bases, with 13 bases left in between. The CDR3 is 13 residues long. Germline loops: CDR1 SGHRS, CDR2 YFSETQ. This CDR3 is CASSQALGDEQYF. The CDR3 nucleotides are TGCGCCAGCAGCCAAGCGTTAGGAGACGAGCAGTACTTC.

This clonotype appeared many times. V usage is TRBV29-1 and J usage is TRBJ2-7, with TRBD1 matching over 7 bases. The junction had 11 bases not matched to a gene; V was cut back by 4 bases and J by 5 bases. CDR1 SQVTM and CDR2 ANQGSEA come from the germline V gene. The CDR3 extends over 14 amino acids. The CDR3 DNA reads as TGCAGCGTTGCAAACAAGGGACAGAGGGACGAGCAGTACTTC. It translates to CSVANKGQRDEQYF.

The chain uses TRBV7-9 and TRBJ1-2; TRBD1 matches at 8 bases. Trimming took 6 bases from V and 14 from J; bases not matched to a gene: 5. The CDR3 runs to 10 residues. CDR1 is SEHNR, CDR2 FQNEAQ, per germline (reference sequence). CDR3 bases: TGTGCCAGCAGACAGGACAGGGCAACCTTC. Translated: CASRQDRATF.